The 25 T cell receptor beta chains presented below share a single source sample, sequenced in a study of cytomegalovirus exposure and HLA in healthy donors. 13 Jbeta primers and 60 Vbeta primers were used for the PCR. The assay was immunoSEQ multiplex PCR, and TCRdb's table has in-frame clones only and misses some. The sample carries 90,000 to 130,000 clones, approximately 82% recorded once. Specimen: PBMCs. Receptors originate from a man aged 25 to 40 in good health and CMV-seropositive.

The table lists this clone with a count of one. The sample holds other DNA sequences that translate to the same CDR3. V and J are TRBV19 and TRBJ2-2, with no clear D. The V and J ends lost 4 bases and 1 base respectively, with 10 bases between them. This CDR3 spans 15 amino acids. The V gene's germline CDR1 is LNHDA and CDR2 SQIVND (reference sequence). CDR3 sequence (DNA): TGTGCCAGTAGTACCCTCTCAGTGAACACCGGGGAGCTGTTTTTT. Amino acid sequence: CASSTLSVNTGELFF.

This clone has only a few counts. This chain joins TRBV9 and TRBJ2-1, with a weak D call TRBD1 (6 bases). CDR3 length: 20 amino acids. Per germline, CDR1 SGDLS and CDR2 YYNGEE. Between the trimmed V and J ends, which lost 0 bases and 0 bases, there was a span of 22 bases. The CDR3, as DNA: TGTGCCAGCAGCGTAGAGGACAGCCCAACAGACATAGACTCCTACAATGAGCAGTTCTTC. Translation gives CASSVEDSPTDIDSYNEQFF.

V gene TRBV27 combines with J gene TRBJ2-1; 7 bases fit TRBD2. The CDR3 has 15 residues. V dropped 6 bases and J dropped 3; count of bases not matched to a gene: 8. CDR1 MNHEY and CDR2 SMNVEV come from the germline V gene (reference sequence). Here the CDR3 reads CASSLLSGFYNEQFF. CDR3 bases: TGTGCCAGCAGCCTCCTTAGCGGGTTCTACAATGAGCAGTTCTTC.

The chain combines TRBV4-1 with TRBJ1-2; D not certain. The V end was cut by 1 base, the J end by 4 bases, with 4 bases between. The CDR3 loop spans 12 amino acids. Per germline, CDR1 MGHRA and CDR2 YSYEKL. The CDR3 spells CASSQAVYGYTF. CDR3 bases: TGCGCCAGCAGCCAAGCCGTCTATGGCTACACCTTC.

The chain joins TRBV2 to TRBJ2-1, with TRBD2 matching 11 bases. The CDR3 is 16 amino acids. Germline V gene lookup returns CDR1 SNHLY and CDR2 FYNNEI. J lost 1 base, V lost 8 bases, and 7 bases had no gene match. For the CDR3, the DNA is TGTGCCAGCGGATTACTAGCGGGAGTTTCCTACAATGAGCAGTTCTTC. It encodes CASGLLAGVSYNEQFF.

The chain carries TRBV7-9 and TRBJ1-1; 7 nucleotides line up with TRBD1. J was trimmed by 5 bases and V by 6 bases; bases with no gene match: 6. Germline-derived CDR1 and CDR2 are SEHNR and FQNEAQ (reference sequence). This CDR3 has 13 amino acids. The CDR3 region has the DNA TGTGCCAGCAGATCAGGGGGGTATACTGAAGCTTTCTTT. It codes for CASRSGGYTEAFF.

This rearrangement joins TRBV9 to TRBJ2-1; TRBD2 agrees at 10 bases. CDR1 SGDLS and CDR2 YYNGEE come from the germline V gene. CDR3 length equals 17 residues. The V segment lost 0 bases and the J segment 3 bases; nucleotides outside the gene matches: 6. CDR3 nucleotides: TGTGCCAGCAGCGTAGCTACTAGCGGGGCTGGCTACAATGAGCAGTTCTTC. This codes for CASSVATSGAGYNEQFF.

This chain uses TRBV19 with TRBJ2-2; possible D gene TRBD1, 6 bases. The CDR3 runs to 17 residues. CDR1 and CDR2 from the germline V gene are LNHDA and SQIVND (reference sequence). The V gene lost 1 base and the J gene lost 4 bases, with 16 bases spanning the gap. CDR3 in DNA: TGTGCCAGTAGTATAGGGCCTAGGGACACCCGCACCGGGGAGCTGTTTTTT. Its protein is CASSIGPRDTRTGELFF.

This sequence joins TRBV6-5 and TRBJ1-5; no clear D gene. Trimming took 3 bases from V and 7 from J, leaving 13 bases between them. Germline lookup yields CDR1 MNHEY and CDR2 SVGAGI. This CDR3 spans 14 amino acids. CDR3 sequence reads: CASSYSREAQPQHF. The CDR3 region has the DNA TGTGCCAGCAGTTATTCAAGGGAGGCACAGCCCCAGCATTTT.

This clone occurred once. The chain links TRBV7-7 to TRBJ2-3; D unclear. CDR3 size: 14 residues. Between the trimmed V and J ends, which lost 5 bases and 2 bases, there was a span of 11 bases. CDR1 SSHAT and CDR2 FNYEAQ come from the germline V gene (reference sequence). The CDR3 coding sequence is TGTGCCAGCAGCCCACTACGCGACACAGATACGCAGTATTTT. This codes for CASSPLRDTDTQYF.

J is TRBJ1-4 and V is TRBV6-1, with D unclear. Deletions cut 6 bases from V and 6 bases from J, with 14 bases between. CDR3 length: 14 residues. From germline, CDR1 is MNHNS and CDR2 SASEGT. CDR3 residues: CASSETRRDEKLFF. In nucleotides, the CDR3 is TGTGCCAGCAGCGAGACGCGGAGGGATGAAAAACTGTTTTTT.

The genes are TRBV7-6 and TRBJ2-3; 8 positions agree with TRBD1. The CDR3 consists of 16 residues. V lost 1 base, J lost 3 bases, and 6 bases stayed unmatched. Germline V gives CDR1 SGHVS, CDR2 FNYEAQ. The chain's CDR3 is CASSLVGQVKTDTQYF. Written as DNA, the CDR3 is TGTGCCAGCAGCTTAGTGGGACAGGTTAAAACAGATACGCAGTATTTT.

This sequence joins TRBV5-4 and TRBJ1-1, with TRBD1 matching over 11 bases. Germline V gives CDR1 SGHNT, CDR2 YYREEE (reference sequence). J gave up 4 bases and V 1 base, and 12 bases lay outside the gene matches. The length of the CDR3 is 18 residues. The CDR3 protein is CASSLTNPDRGPGTEAFF. The DNA of the CDR3 is TGTGCCAGCAGCTTGACTAACCCGGACAGGGGGCCAGGCACTGAAGCTTTCTTT.

This chain uses TRBV6-5 with TRBJ1-3; 7 nucleotides match TRBD1. V was pared by 2 bases and J by 0 bases, with 4 bases of the junction left unmatched. This CDR3 has 16 amino acids. The germline V gene has CDR1 MNHEY and CDR2 SVGAGI. CDR3: CASSYGGQHSGNTIYF. CDR3 coding DNA: TGTGCCAGCAGTTACGGGGGACAGCACTCTGGAAACACCATATATTTT.

The chain uses TRBV6-5 and TRBJ1-1; TRBD1 is a possible D gene (6 bases). CDR1 MNHEY and CDR2 SVGAGI come from the germline V gene. The CDR3 spans 13 residues. Trimming shortened V by 10 bases and J by 1 base, and 13 bases separated the two germline ends. In DNA form, the CDR3 reads TGTGCCACTAGATGGGGGCGGAACACTGAAGCTTTCTTT. It translates to CATRWGRNTEAFF.

This clone was observed a handful of times. In DNA, the CDR3 is TGTGCCAGCAGCTTGGGAGGGGACGGGCTGGACGAGCAGTACTTC. As protein: CASSLGGDGLDEQYF. This chain joins TRBV7-8 and TRBJ2-7, with TRBD2 identical over 7 bases. The CDR3 loop spans 15 amino acids. With V trimmed by 3 bases and J by 5 bases, 10 bases remained unmatched. Germline CDR1 SGHVS, CDR2 FQNEAQ.

The J gene is TRBJ2-2, the V gene TRBV7-2; 8 bases line up with TRBD1. The CDR3 length is 15 residues. The V gene end was trimmed by 3 bases and the J gene end by 3 bases; junction bases not matched to a gene: 3. The germline V gene encodes CDR1 SGHTA and CDR2 FQGNSA. CDR3 loop: CASSLVQGDTGELFF. The CDR3 nucleotides are TGTGCCAGCAGCTTGGTACAGGGGGACACCGGGGAGCTGTTTTTT.

The chain is built from TRBV28 and TRBJ2-1; 11 bases match TRBD1. This CDR3 has 16 amino acids. J lost 2 bases, V lost 3 bases, and 3 bases had no gene match. CDR1 is MDHEN and CDR2 is SYDVKM in the germline V gene. The CDR3 protein is CASSFRTGGPYNEQFF. Here the CDR3 DNA reads TGTGCCAGCAGTTTCAGGACAGGGGGCCCCTACAATGAGCAGTTCTTC.

The V call is TRBV5-4, the J call TRBJ1-3; 7 bases line up with TRBD1. This CDR3 region has 16 residues. Germline values: CDR1 SGHNT, CDR2 YYREEE (reference sequence). Unmatched junction bases numbered 5, after V lost 0 bases and J lost 2 bases. CDR3: CASSLAGQGAGNTIYF. CDR3 sequence (DNA): TGTGCCAGCAGCTTGGCGGGGCAGGGGGCTGGAAACACCATATATTTT.

The chain combines TRBV7-9 with TRBJ2-7; 9 bases fit TRBD1. The CDR3 totals 15 residues. Germline CDR1 is SEHNR and CDR2 is FQNEAQ (reference sequence). The ends lost 5 bases at V and 0 bases at J; junction bases unmatched: 5. Here the CDR3 DNA reads TGTGCCAGCAGCACAACAGGGGGCCGCTCCTACGAGCAGTACTTC. Translation gives CASSTTGGRSYEQYF.

V is TRBV30 and J is TRBJ1-4; D perhaps matches TRBD1 (6 bases). The CDR3 runs 15 residues. V was cut by 0 bases and J by 8 bases, with 16 bases left in between. CDR1 is GTSNPN and CDR2 is SVGIG in the germline V gene (reference sequence). The CDR3 sequence is CAWSVGGPGAEKLFF. The CDR3 DNA reads TGTGCCTGGAGTGTTGGAGGTCCAGGGGCCGAAAAACTGTTTTTT.

The V gene is TRBV2, the J gene TRBJ2-7; D is ambiguous. Germline V gives CDR1 SNHLY, CDR2 FYNNEI. The CDR3 runs to 13 residues. V shed 5 bases and J shed 3 bases, with 11 bases lying between them. CDR3 residues: CASSTALNYEQYV. For the CDR3, the DNA is TGTGCCAGCAGTACGGCCTTGAACTACGAGCAGTACGTC.

J is TRBJ1-3 and V is TRBV2, with a possible D match to TRBD1 (5 bases). The length of the CDR3 is 14 residues. Trimming left V 3 bases short and J 3 bases short, with 9 bases between. Germline V gene lookup returns CDR1 SNHLY and CDR2 FYNNEI. Written as DNA, the CDR3 is TGTGCCAGCAGTGACAGGGTATATGGAAACACCATATATTTT. Amino acids: CASSDRVYGNTIYF.

With respect to this clone: Its ends do not fully match the called genes, so a read error is possible. This CDR3 is CSSSFGTGAPWQPQHF. DNA of the CDR3: TGTTCCAGCAGCTTCGGGACAGGGGCGCCGTGGCAGCCCCAGCATTTT. J is TRBJ1-5 and V is TRBV7-9; 10 positions agree with TRBD1. CDR1 is SEHNR, CDR2 FQNEAQ, per germline (reference sequence). This CDR3 spans 16 amino acids.

The chain has TRBV2 and TRBJ2-3; TRBD2 matches at 11 bases. This CDR3 has 18 residues. V lost 5 bases and J lost 0; bases outside the gene matches: 10. Germline CDR1 is SNHLY and CDR2 is FYNNEI. This CDR3 reads CASSHLAGGLSSTDTQYF. The CDR3 DNA reads TGTGCCAGCAGTCATCTAGCGGGAGGTCTCTCTAGCACAGATACGCAGTATTTT.